The 9 T cell receptor beta chains presented below share a single source sample, sequenced in a study of Graves' ophthalmopathy and Graves' hyperthyroidism. RNA served as the template for amplifying TCR beta CDR3 regions. A first-round RT-PCR used HTBI primers, followed by a second-round multiplex PCR. One entry per CDR3 protein, called by TCRdb with MiXCR from the multiplex PCR reads. Found here are about 400,000 distinct CDR3 sequences, around 17% of them singletons; the top ten hold 1.5% to 2%. The specimen was peripheral blood. The source of these receptors is a woman younger than 30 with Graves' ophthalmopathy.

This clonotype appeared many times. The chain is built from TRBV20-1 and TRBJ2-2, with 10 bases fitting TRBD1. Germline-derived CDR1 and CDR2 are DFQATT and SNEGSKA (reference sequence). CDR3 length: 14 residues. V was clipped by 3 bases and J by 7 bases; unmatched bases: 5. The CDR3 nucleotides are TGCAGTGCTAGGGGGACAGGGGAATACGGGGAGCTGTTTTTT. This encodes CSARGTGEYGELFF.

V gene TRBV30 combines with J gene TRBJ2-7; D may be TRBD2 (5 bases). With 2 bases removed from V and 2 bases from J, the gap between germline ends came to 25 bases. The CDR3 is made up of 18 amino acids. Germline loops: CDR1 GTSNPN, CDR2 SVGIG (reference sequence). CDR3 loop: CAWSPRRIPLDEPYEQYF. The CDR3 coding sequence is TGTGCCTGGAGTCCCAGGAGGATTCCGTTGGACGAGCCCTACGAGCAGTACTTC.

This clonotype came up many times. V usage is TRBV19 and J usage is TRBJ2-2; a possible D gene is TRBD1 (6 bases). In germline, CDR1 is LNHDA, CDR2 SQIVND (reference sequence). Trimming stripped 7 bases from V and 0 bases from J, with 21 bases between. This CDR3 has 18 amino acids. The chain's CDR3 is CASTNPPRTEPNTGELFF. CDR3 coding DNA: TGTGCCAGTACCAATCCACCCCGGACAGAACCGAACACCGGGGAGCTGTTTTTT. The whole variable domain, remainder taken from reference TRBV19 and TRBJ2-2, is DGGITQSPKYLFRKEGQNVTLSCEQNLNHDAMYWYRQDPGQGLRLIYYSQIVNDFQKGDIAEGYSVSREKKESFPLTVTSAQKNPTAFYLCASTNPPRTEPNTGELFFGEGSRLTVL.

The sample holds many counts of this clonotype. The chain has TRBV28 and TRBJ1-5; TRBD1 might be the D (5 bases). The CDR3 is 18 residues long. Germline V lookup: CDR1 MDHEN, CDR2 SYDVKM. Trimming shortened V by 2 bases and J by 2 bases, and 19 bases separated the two germline ends. CDR3 coding DNA: TGTGCCAGCAGTTTACCTAACACGGGACCGCCCGGCAATCAGCCCCAGCATTTT. Protein sequence: CASSLPNTGPPGNQPQHF.

This clonotype was picked up many times. The V gene is TRBV29-1, the J gene TRBJ2-2, with 13 bases fitting TRBD2. This CDR3 spans 14 amino acids. V was pared by 5 bases and J by 6 bases, with 3 bases of the junction left unmatched. Germline assignment: CDR1 SQVTM and CDR2 ANQGSEA. CDR3 in amino acids: CSVTSGRAAGELFF. CDR3 DNA sequence: TGCAGCGTTACTAGCGGGAGGGCCGCCGGGGAGCTGTTTTTT.

The table lists this clonotype with many counts. This chain connects TRBV6-2 or TRBV6-3 to TRBJ1-2, with a tentative D call TRBD1 (5 bases). Germline values: CDR1 MNHEY, CDR2 SVGEGT. The CDR3 consists of 13 residues. V was trimmed by 6 bases and J by 8 bases, leaving 16 bases between them. CDR3 nucleotide sequence: TGTGCCAGCAGCCCCCAGGGAACTTACGGCTACACCTTC. Protein product: CASSPQGTYGYTF.

This clonotype came up many times. The gene calls are TRBV5-1 and TRBJ2-6; a weak D match, TRBD1 (6 bases). CDR1 is SGHRS and CDR2 is YFSETQ in the germline V gene. The CDR3 covers 16 residues. Trimming removed 0 bases from V and 1 base from J, with 8 bases in between. The CDR3 bases are TGCGCCAGCAGCTTGGACAGGGCATCTGGGGCCAACGTCCTGACTTTC. It encodes CASSLDRASGANVLTF.

The CDR3 DNA reads TGTGCCAGCAGGGACGAAAACTCCTACGAGCAGTACTTC. Translating gives CASRDENSYEQYF. The V and J genes are TRBV7-2 and TRBJ2-7; D uncertain. Germline CDR1 SGHTA, CDR2 FQGNSA. The CDR3 contains 13 residues. The V gene lost 6 bases and the J gene lost 0 bases, with 9 bases spanning the gap. The full variable domain, with the rest looked up from reference TRBV7-2 and TRBJ2-7, is GAGVSQSPSNKVTEKGKDVELRCDPISGHTALYWYRQSLGQGLEFLIYFQGNSAPDKSGLPSDRFSAERTGGSVSTLTIQRTQQEDSAVYLCASRDENSYEQYFGPGTRLTVT.

This clonotype has a count of ten or more. This chain joins TRBV29-1 and TRBJ1-3; D is unclear. The CDR3 is 13 residues long. The V end lost 4 bases, the J end lost 0 bases, and 7 bases lay between the germline ends. The germline V gene encodes CDR1 SQVTM and CDR2 ANQGSEA. In DNA, the CDR3 is TGCAGCGTTGTGGTTGTCTCTGGAAACACCATATATTTT. It translates to CSVVVVSGNTIYF.